The rows below give T cell receptor beta chains drawn from one sample of a study of PD-1 blockade in classical Hodgkin lymphoma. Profiling relied on immunoSEQ multiplex PCR, and the TCRdb table lists in-frame clones only, not all of them. The sample contains nearly 20,000 clones, less than 85% of which appear only once. This material consisted of peripheral blood mononuclear cells (PBMCs), taken before the fourth cycle of nivolumab. These receptors were collected from a human donor with classical Hodgkin lymphoma. Both conserved end residues are part of each CDR3. D genes are given only for firm matches.

j_call cdr3_length d_call v_call cdr3_nt cdr3_aa
TRBJ2-7 12 NA TRBV6-8 TGTGCCAGCAAGATAGTGCGGAGCGAGCAGTACTTC CASKIVRSEQYF
TRBJ1-3 15 NA TRBV5-1 TGCGCCAGCAGCTTGTTAGCAGGGGCTGGAAACACCATATATTTT CASSLLAGAGNTIYF
TRBJ2-5 13 NA TRBV5-8 TGTGCCAGCAGCTTGTGGCCCCAAGAGACCCAGTACTTC CASSLWPQETQYF
TRBJ1-1 13 TRBD1 TRBV12-5 TGTGCTAGTGGTTTATCAGGGGGCGAGACGGCTTTCTTT CASGLSGGETAFF
TRBJ2-1 14 TRBD2 TRBV6-4 TGTGCCAGCAGTCCTAGCGGGAGTAGCTATGAGCAGTTCTTC CASSPSGSSYEQFF
TRBJ1-5 15 NA TRBV18 TGTGCCAGCAGACGAGAGACCGATGGCAATCAGCCCCAGCATTTT CASRRETDGNQPQHF
TRBJ1-4 13 NA TRBV19 TGTGCCACGAGCCGGGGAACTAATGAAAAACTGTTTTTT CATSRGTNEKLFF
TRBJ2-3 15 TRBD1 TRBV7-9 TGTGCCAGCAGCTTAGGACAGGGGGACGCAGATACGCAGTATTTT CASSLGQGDADTQYF
TRBJ2-1 13 NA TRBV13 TGTGCCAGCTCAGGGAGGTCCTACAATGAGCAGTTCTTC CASSGRSYNEQFF
TRBJ2-1 15 TRBD2 TRBV9 TGTGCCAGCAGCGGTAGCGGGGGAGGCTACAATGAGCAGTTCTTC CASSGSGGGYNEQFF
TRBJ1-1 14 NA TRBV7-2 TGTGCCAGCAGCCTACAGGGTGGGAACACTGAAGCTTTCTTT CASSLQGGNTEAFF